These T cell receptor beta chains were read from a single sample in a study of blood T cell repertoires in COVID-19. Profiled with immunoSEQ multiplex PCR; TCRdb holds only in-frame clones, not every one. The sample consists of 8,000 to 9,500 clones, about 88% of them appearing once. The sample comprised peripheral blood. These receptors were collected from a human donor with active COVID-19. The donor label of this sample is uncertain. Each CDR3 is given with its conserved first and last residue. D genes are given only for firm matches. Rows give clone size only sometimes, using once, few, many, or a class for an expanded clone.

J	D	V	size	CDR3	DNA
TRBJ1-5	.	TRBV6-2/TRBV6-3	.	CASSPRGLHQPQHF	TGTGCCAGCAGTCCGCGGGGATTGCATCAGCCCCAGCATTTT
TRBJ2-1	.	TRBV9	once	CASSVEDSTYNEQFF	TGTGCCAGCAGCGTAGAGGACAGTACATACAATGAGCAGTTCTTC
TRBJ2-3	TRBD1	TRBV27	.	CASSSGQGGITDTQYF	TGTGCCAGCAGTTCGGGACAGGGAGGGATCACAGATACGCAGTATTTT
TRBJ2-1	TRBD2	TRBV20-1	once	CRGGAYNEQFF	TGCCGGGGAGGGGCCTACAATGAGCAGTTCTTC
TRBJ2-1	TRBD2	TRBV7-9	.	CASLPVLAGRDEQFF	TGTGCCAGCCTCCCTGTCCTAGCGGGAAGGGATGAGCAGTTCTTC
TRBJ2-7	TRBD1	TRBV19	.	CASMPGQGAYEQYF	TGTGCCAGTATGCCGGGACAGGGGGCGTACGAGCAGTACTTC
TRBJ2-1	TRBD1	TRBV7-9	few	CASSLRTGGVNEQFF	TGTGCCAGCAGCTTACGGACAGGGGGGGTCAATGAGCAGTTCTTC
TRBJ2-2	.	TRBV3-1/TRBV3-2	.	CASSQVSGGGELFF	TGTGCCAGCAGCCAAGTATCCGGGGGCGGGGAGCTGTTTTTT
TRBJ2-3	.	TRBV20-1	.	CSGPRQDTQYF	TGCAGCGGGCCAAGACAGGATACGCAGTATTTT
TRBJ2-1	.	TRBV20-1	.	CSASSGYNEQFF	TGCAGTGCTAGTTCCGGTTACAATGAGCAGTTCTTC
TRBJ2-3	TRBD2	TRBV5-1	.	CASSEGLAGSTDTQYF	TGCGCCAGCAGCGAGGGACTAGCGGGGAGCACAGATACGCAGTATTTT
TRBJ2-1	.	TRBV10-3	.	CAIIAALSGYNEQFF	TGTGCCATCATAGCTGCCCTCTCTGGCTACAATGAGCAGTTCTTC
TRBJ1-4	TRBD1	TRBV15	.	CATSPGQGALVEKLFF	TGTGCCACCAGTCCCGGGCAGGGGGCGCTTGTTGAAAAACTGTTTTTT
TRBJ2-1	.	TRBV5-4	.	CASRQLTTGMNEQFF	TGTGCCAGCAGGCAATTGACTACCGGGATGAATGAGCAGTTCTTC
TRBJ2-1	.	TRBV21-1	.	CASSRDRAGINEQFF	TGTGCCAGCAGCAGAGACAGGGCGGGGATCAATGAGCAGTTCTTC
TRBJ2-6	TRBD1	TRBV19	.	CASLDRGHPSSGANVLTF	TGTGCCAGCCTAGACAGGGGGCACCCCAGCTCTGGGGCCAACGTCCTGACTTTC
TRBJ1-1	.	TRBV27	.	CASSPWGEGGTEAFF	TGTGCCAGCAGCCCATGGGGGGAAGGTGGCACTGAAGCTTTCTTT
TRBJ1-5	.	TRBV12-3/TRBV12-4	.	CASAGEFHQPQHF	TGTGCCAGCGCGGGGGAGTTCCATCAGCCCCAGCATTTT
TRBJ2-3	.	TRBV7-3	once	CASSADYTDTQYF	TGTGCCAGCAGCGCTGACTACACAGATACGCAGTATTTT
TRBJ2-2	.	TRBV10-3	.	CAISDSRQTRTGELFF	TGTGCCATCAGTGATAGTCGGCAGACAAGGACCGGGGAGCTGTTTTTT
TRBJ1-6	TRBD1	TRBV11-2	.	CASSSHRGPEGSPLHF	TGTGCCAGCAGCTCCCACAGGGGGCCCGAAGGGTCACCCCTCCACTTT
TRBJ2-4	TRBD1	TRBV7-2	.	CASGRDRIQNIQYF	TGTGCCAGCGGAAGGGACAGGATCCAAAACATTCAGTACTTC
TRBJ1-2	TRBD1	TRBV9	.	CASSVGPGDSYGYTF	TGTGCCAGCAGCGTAGGCCCTGGGGACAGCTATGGCTACACCTTC
TRBJ2-6	.	TRBV7-3	.	CASSLPRAGANVLTF	TGTGCCAGCAGCTTACCCAGGGCTGGGGCCAACGTCCTGACTTTC
TRBJ1-6	.	TRBV3-1/TRBV3-2	.	CASSQTGSYNSPLHF	TGTGCCAGCAGCCAAACAGGTTCCTATAATTCACCCCTCCACTTT
TRBJ2-3	TRBD2	TRBV7-3	.	CASSQAGGSTDTQYF	TGTGCCAGCAGCCAAGCGGGAGGGAGCACAGATACGCAGTATTTT
TRBJ2-1	.	TRBV9	.	CASSVDPSPPLNEQFF	TGTGCCAGCAGCGTAGACCCTAGCCCCCCACTGAATGAGCAGTTCTTC
TRBJ1-5	TRBD1	TRBV7-4	.	CASPRGNQPQHF	TGTGCCAGCCCCAGGGGGAATCAGCCCCAGCATTTT
TRBJ2-5	TRBD1	TRBV30	.	CAWRTQGAQETQYF	TGTGCCTGGAGGACGCAGGGGGCCCAAGAGACCCAGTACTTC
TRBJ2-1	TRBD2	TRBV9	.	CASSVFSRGGSNEQFF	TGTGCCAGCAGCGTATTTTCGCGGGGGGGCTCCAATGAGCAGTTCTTC
TRBJ1-3	TRBD1	TRBV13	.	CASSSSTRDRVVGNTIYF	TGTGCCAGCAGCTCTTCCACCCGGGACAGGGTCGTCGGAAACACCATATATTTT
TRBJ1-1	.	TRBV6-5	.	CASSPEGVVTEAFF	TGTGCCAGCAGCCCCGAGGGGGTCGTCACTGAAGCTTTCTTT
TRBJ1-3	TRBD1	TRBV2	.	CASSDRAPGTAGNTIYF	TGTGCCAGCAGTGATAGAGCCCCCGGGACAGCTGGAAACACCATATATTTT